This T cell receptor (beta chain) derives from a study of tumor-infiltrating lymphocytes in primary liver carcinoma. Points on this clonotype: Antigen: not known. At one boundary the junction diverges from the germline segment, which might be a read error.

The CDR3 covers 15 residues. Per the germline V gene, CDR1 is MNHEY and CDR2 is SVGAGI. The study's findings and limits: Lesser overlap characterized tumor-adjacent and tumor-blood pairs relative to tumor region pairs.

TCR beta cDNA was reverse-transcribed from about 500 ng of total RNA. The reaction used a constant-region primer and ProtoScript II reverse transcriptase. Employing slightly modified ARM-PCR, three nested multiplex PCR rounds were run, and these gave rise to the TCR beta libraries. The opening two PCR rounds, 10 cycles each, paired TRBV1-TRBV30 forward primers with a C-beta reverse primer. Each CDR3 protein is one row after TCRdb ran MiXCR on the multiplex PCR reads. Here the sample spans roughly 32,000 distinct CDR3 sequences, roughly two thirds being singletons. Scientists recovered RNA and DNA together from approximately 20-30 mg of unsorted bulk tissue. Without exception, tumor samples held over 90% viable tumor cells.

Source material: liver tumor tissue from sampling region 3. Subset given: tumor region T3, left-lateral pole. The receptor's source is a woman aged 25 to 39 with primary liver carcinoma and hepatitis B virus infection. The chain links TRBV6-5 to TRBJ2-2; TRBD2 is a possible D gene (5 bases). Here the CDR3 DNA reads TGTGCCAGCAGTCCGTGGATAGGGTTCACCGGGGAGCTGTTATTT. Its protein is CASSPWIGFTGELLF.